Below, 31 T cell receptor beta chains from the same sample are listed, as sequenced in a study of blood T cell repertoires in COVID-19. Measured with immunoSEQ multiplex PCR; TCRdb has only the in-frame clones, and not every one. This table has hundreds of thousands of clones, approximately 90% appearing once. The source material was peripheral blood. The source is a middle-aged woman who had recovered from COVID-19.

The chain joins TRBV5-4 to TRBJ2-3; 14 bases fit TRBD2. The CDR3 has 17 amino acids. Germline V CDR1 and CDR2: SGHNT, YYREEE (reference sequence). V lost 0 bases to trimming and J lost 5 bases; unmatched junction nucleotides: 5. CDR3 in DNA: TGTGCCAGCAGCTTGGGACTAGCGGGGGGGCCCCAAGATACGCAGTATTTT. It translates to CASSLGLAGGPQDTQYF.

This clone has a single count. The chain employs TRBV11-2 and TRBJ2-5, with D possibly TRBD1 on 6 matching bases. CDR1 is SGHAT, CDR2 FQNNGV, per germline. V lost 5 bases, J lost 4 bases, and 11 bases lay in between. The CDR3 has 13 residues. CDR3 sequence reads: CASSPGRGETQYF. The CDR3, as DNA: TGTGCCAGCAGCCCCGGCAGGGGAGAGACCCAGTACTTC.

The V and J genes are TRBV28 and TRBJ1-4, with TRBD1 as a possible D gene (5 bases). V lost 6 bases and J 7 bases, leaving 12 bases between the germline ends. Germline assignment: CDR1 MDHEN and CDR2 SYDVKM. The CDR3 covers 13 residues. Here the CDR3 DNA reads TGTGCCAGCAGATCACAGGAGGGTGAAAAACTGTTTTTT. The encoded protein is CASRSQEGEKLFF.

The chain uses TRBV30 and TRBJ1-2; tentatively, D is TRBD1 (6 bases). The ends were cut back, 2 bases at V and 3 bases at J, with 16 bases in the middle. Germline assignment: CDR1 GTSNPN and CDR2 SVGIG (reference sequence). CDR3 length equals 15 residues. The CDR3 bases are TGTGCCTGGAGTACGGGACAAGGTTCCTACTATGGCTACACCTTC. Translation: CAWSTGQGSYYGYTF.

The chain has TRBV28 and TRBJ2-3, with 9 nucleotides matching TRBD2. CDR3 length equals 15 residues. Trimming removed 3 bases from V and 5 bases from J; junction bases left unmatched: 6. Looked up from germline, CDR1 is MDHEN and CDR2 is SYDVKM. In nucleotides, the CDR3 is TGTGCCAGCAGTTTTCTAGCGGGGATGGGAGATACGCAGTATTTT. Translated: CASSFLAGMGDTQYF.

The CDR3, as DNA: TGTGCCAGCTCACCAATCCAGGGGGCCACTGAAGCTTTCTTT. Amino acid sequence: CASSPIQGATEAFF. This rearrangement joins TRBV18 to TRBJ1-1, with 8 bases lining up with TRBD1. J was trimmed by 4 bases and V by 2 bases; bases with no gene match: 3. CDR1 KGHSH and CDR2 LQKENI come from the germline V gene. The CDR3 is 14 residues long. The complete variable domain, with remaining parts taken from reference TRBV18 and TRBJ1-1, reads NAGVMQNPRHLVRRRGQEARLRCSPMKGHSHVYWYRQLPEEGLKFMVYLQKENIIDESGMPKERFSAEFPKEGPSILRIQQVVRGDSAAYFCASSPIQGATEAFFGQGTRLTVV.

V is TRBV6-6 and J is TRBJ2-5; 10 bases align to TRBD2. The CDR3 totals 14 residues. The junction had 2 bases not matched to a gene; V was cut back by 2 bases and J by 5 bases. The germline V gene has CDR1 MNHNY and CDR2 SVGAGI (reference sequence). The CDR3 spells CASSYQRGGETQYF. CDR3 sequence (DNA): TGTGCCAGCAGTTACCAGCGGGGGGGGGAGACCCAGTACTTC.

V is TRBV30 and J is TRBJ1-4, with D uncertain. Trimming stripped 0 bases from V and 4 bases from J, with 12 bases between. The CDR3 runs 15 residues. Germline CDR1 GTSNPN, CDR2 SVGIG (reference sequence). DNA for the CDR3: TGTGCCTGGAGTGTGCCGGGGAAAAGTAATGAAAAACTGTTTTTT. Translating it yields CAWSVPGKSNEKLFF.

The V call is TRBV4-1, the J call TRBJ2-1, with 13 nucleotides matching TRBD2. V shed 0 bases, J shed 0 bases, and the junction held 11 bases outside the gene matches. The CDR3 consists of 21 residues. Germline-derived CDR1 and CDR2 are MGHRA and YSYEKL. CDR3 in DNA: TGCGCCAGCAGCCAAGATTCGGGACTAGCGGGGCGGGTCTACTCCTACAATGAGCAGTTCTTC. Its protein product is CASSQDSGLAGRVYSYNEQFF.

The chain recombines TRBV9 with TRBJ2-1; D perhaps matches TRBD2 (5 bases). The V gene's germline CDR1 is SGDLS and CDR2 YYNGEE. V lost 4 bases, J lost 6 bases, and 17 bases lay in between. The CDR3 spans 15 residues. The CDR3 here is CASSPLPTRANEQFF. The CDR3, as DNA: TGTGCCAGCAGCCCACTCCCCACTAGAGCCAATGAGCAGTTCTTC.

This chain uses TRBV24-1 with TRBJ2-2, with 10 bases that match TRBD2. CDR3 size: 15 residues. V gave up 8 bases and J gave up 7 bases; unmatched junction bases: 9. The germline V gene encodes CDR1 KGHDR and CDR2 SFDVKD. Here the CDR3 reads CATTGASGRGGELFF. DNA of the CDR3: TGTGCCACCACCGGGGCTAGCGGGAGAGGCGGGGAGCTGTTTTTT.

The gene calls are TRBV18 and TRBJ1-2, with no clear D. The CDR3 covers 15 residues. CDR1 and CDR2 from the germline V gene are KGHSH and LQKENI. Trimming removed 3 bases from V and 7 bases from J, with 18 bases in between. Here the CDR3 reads CASSPLEGVGPGYTF. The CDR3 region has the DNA TGTGCCAGCTCACCGCTCGAGGGTGTAGGGCCTGGCTACACCTTC.

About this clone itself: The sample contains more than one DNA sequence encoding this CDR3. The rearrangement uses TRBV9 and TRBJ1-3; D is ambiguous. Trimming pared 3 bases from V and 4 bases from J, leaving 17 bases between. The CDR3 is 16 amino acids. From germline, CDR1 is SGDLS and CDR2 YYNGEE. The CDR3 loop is CASSAPSGVPGNTIYF. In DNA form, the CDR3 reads TGTGCCAGCAGCGCGCCGTCCGGGGTACCGGGAAACACCATATATTTT.

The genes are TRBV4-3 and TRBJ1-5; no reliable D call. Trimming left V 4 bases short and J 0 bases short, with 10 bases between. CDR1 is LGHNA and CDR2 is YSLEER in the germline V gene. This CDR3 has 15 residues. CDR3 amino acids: CASSLTMNSNQPQHF. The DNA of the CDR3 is TGCGCCAGCAGCCTCACAATGAATAGCAATCAGCCCCAGCATTTT.

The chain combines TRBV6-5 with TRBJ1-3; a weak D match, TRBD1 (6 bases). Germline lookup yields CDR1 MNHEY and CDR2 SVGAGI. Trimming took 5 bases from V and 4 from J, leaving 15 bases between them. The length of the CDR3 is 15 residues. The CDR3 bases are TGTGCCAGCAGTCCCATGGCAGGGGTAGGAAACACCATATATTTT. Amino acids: CASSPMAGVGNTIYF.

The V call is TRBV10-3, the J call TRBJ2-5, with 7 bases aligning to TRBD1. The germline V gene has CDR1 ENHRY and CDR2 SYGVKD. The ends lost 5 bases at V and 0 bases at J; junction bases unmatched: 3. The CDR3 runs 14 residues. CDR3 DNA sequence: TGTGCCATCAGTCCGGGGACAGACCAAGAGACCCAGTACTTC. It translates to CAISPGTDQETQYF.

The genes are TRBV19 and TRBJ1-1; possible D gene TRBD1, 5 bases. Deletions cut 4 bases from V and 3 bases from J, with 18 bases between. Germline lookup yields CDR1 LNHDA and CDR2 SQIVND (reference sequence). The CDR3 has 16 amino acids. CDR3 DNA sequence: TGTGCCAGTAGTACCCCGACAGCCTCACGAGACACTGAAGCTTTCTTT. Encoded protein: CASSTPTASRDTEAFF.

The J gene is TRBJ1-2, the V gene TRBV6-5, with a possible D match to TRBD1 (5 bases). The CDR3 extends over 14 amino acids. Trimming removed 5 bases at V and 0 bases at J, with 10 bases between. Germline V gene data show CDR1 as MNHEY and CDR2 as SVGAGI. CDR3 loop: CASSKRQTNYGYTF. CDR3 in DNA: TGTGCCAGCAGTAAACGACAGACTAACTATGGCTACACCTTC.

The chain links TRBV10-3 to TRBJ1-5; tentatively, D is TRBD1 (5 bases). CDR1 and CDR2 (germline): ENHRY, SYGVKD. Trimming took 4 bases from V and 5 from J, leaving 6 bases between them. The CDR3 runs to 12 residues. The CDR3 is CAISAGYQPQHF. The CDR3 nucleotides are TGTGCCATCAGTGCAGGGTATCAGCCCCAGCATTTT.

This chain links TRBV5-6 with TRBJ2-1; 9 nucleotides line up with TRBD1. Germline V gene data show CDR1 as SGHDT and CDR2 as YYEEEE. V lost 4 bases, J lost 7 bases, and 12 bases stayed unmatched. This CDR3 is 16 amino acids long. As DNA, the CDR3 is TGTGCCAGCAGCCACTACCGGGACAGGGAATGGAATGAGCAGTTCTTC. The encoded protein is CASSHYRDREWNEQFF.

The CDR3 protein is CASSLLLTGGGETQYF. The CDR3 DNA reads as TGCGCCAGCAGCTTGCTCTTAACAGGGGGCGGTGAGACCCAGTACTTC. This chain links TRBV5-1 with TRBJ2-5; 9 nucleotides align to TRBD1. There are 16 residues in the CDR3. Germline CDR1 reads SGHRS; CDR2 reads YFSETQ. V dropped 1 base and J dropped 5; count of bases not matched to a gene: 9. Filled out from reference TRBV5-1 and TRBJ2-5, the complete variable domain reads KAGVTQTPRYLIKTRGQQVTLSCSPISGHRSVSWYQQTPGQGLQFLFEYFSETQRNKGNFPGRFSGRQFSNSRSEMNVSTLELGDSALYLCASSLLLTGGGETQYFGPGTRLLVL.

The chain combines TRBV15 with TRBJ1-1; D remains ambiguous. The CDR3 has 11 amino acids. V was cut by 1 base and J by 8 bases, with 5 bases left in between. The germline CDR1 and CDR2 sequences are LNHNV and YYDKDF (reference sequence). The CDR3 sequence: CATSRVEEAFF. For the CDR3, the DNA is TGTGCCACCAGCAGAGTAGAGGAAGCTTTCTTT. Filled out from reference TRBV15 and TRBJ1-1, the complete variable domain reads DAMVIQNPRYQVTQFGKPVTLSCSQTLNHNVMYWYQQKSSQAPKLLFHYYDKDFNNEADTPDNFQSRRPNTSFCFLDIRSPGLGDTAMYLCATSRVEEAFFGQGTRLTVV.

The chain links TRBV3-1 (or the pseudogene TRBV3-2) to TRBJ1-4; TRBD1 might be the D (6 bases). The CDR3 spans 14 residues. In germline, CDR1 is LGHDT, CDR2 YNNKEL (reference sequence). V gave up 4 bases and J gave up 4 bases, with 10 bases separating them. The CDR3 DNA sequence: TGTGCCAGCAGCCGCAGACAGGATAATGAAAAACTGTTTTTT. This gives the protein CASSRRQDNEKLFF.

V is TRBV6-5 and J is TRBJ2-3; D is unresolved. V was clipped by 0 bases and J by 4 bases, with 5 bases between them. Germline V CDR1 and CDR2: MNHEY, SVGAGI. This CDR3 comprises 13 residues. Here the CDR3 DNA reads TGTGCCAGCAGTTACTCGTCCTCAGATACGCAGTATTTT. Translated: CASSYSSSDTQYF.

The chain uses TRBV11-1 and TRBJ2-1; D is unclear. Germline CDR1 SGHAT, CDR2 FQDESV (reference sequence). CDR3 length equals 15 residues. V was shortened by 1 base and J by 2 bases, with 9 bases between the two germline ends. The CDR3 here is CASSLGQATYNEQFF. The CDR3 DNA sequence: TGTGCCAGCAGCTTAGGGCAGGCGACCTACAATGAGCAGTTCTTC.

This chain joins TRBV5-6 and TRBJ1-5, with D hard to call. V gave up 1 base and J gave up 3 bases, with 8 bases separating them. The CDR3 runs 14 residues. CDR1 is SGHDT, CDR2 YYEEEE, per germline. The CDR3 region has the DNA TGTGCCAGCAGCTTGTTGGCCGACAATCAGCCCCAGCATTTT. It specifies CASSLLADNQPQHF.

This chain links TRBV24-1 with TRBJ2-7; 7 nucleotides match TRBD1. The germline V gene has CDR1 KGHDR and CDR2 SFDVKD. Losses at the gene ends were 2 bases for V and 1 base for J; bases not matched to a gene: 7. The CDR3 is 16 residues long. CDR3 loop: CATSDSRQGRSYEQYF. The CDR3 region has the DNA TGTGCCACCAGTGATTCTCGACAGGGACGATCCTACGAGCAGTACTTC.

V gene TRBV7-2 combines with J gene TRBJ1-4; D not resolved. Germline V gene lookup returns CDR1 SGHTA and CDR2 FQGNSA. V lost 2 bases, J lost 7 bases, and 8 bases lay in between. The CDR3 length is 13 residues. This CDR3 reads CASSLYEGEKLFF. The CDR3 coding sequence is TGTGCCAGCAGCTTATACGAGGGTGAAAAACTGTTTTTT.

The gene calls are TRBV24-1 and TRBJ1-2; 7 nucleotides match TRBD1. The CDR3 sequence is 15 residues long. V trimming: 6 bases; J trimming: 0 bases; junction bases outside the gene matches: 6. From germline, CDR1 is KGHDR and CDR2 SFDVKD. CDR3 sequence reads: CATSPGTASNYGYTF. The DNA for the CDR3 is TGTGCCACCAGTCCCGGGACAGCCTCTAACTATGGCTACACCTTC.

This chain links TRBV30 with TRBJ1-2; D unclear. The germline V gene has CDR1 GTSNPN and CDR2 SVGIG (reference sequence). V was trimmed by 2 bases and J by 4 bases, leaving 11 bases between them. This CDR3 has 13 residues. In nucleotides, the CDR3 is TGTGCCTGGAGTCTCCGGGAGCCCTATGGCTACACCTTC. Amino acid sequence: CAWSLREPYGYTF.

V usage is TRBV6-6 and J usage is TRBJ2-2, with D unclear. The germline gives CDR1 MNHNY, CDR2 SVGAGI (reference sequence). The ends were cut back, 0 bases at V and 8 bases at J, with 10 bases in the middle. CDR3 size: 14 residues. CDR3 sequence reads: CASSYSSPRGELFF. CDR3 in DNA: TGTGCCAGCAGTTACTCGAGTCCACGGGGGGAGCTGTTTTTT.